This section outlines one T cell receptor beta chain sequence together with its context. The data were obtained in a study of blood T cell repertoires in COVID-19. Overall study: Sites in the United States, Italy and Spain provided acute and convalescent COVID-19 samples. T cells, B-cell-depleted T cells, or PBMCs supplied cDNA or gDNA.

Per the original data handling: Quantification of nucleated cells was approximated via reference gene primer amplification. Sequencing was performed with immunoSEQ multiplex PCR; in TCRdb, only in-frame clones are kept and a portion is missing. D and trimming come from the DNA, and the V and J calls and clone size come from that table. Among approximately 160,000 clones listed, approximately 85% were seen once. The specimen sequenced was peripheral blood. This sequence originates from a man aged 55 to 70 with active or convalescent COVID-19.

In DNA form, the CDR3 reads TGTGCCAGCAGCCCCGGACAGGGCAGGACTAATGAAAAACTGTTTTTT. It is translated as CASSPGQGRTNEKLFF. The J gene is TRBJ1-4, the V gene TRBV7-6, with TRBD1 matching over 8 bases. V shed 5 bases, J shed 2 bases, and the junction held 7 bases outside the gene matches. The CDR3 is 16 amino acids. CDR1 is SGHVS, CDR2 FNYEAQ, per germline.